The clone carrying this T cell receptor (beta chain) has a count of ten or more. The antigen is unknown. CDR3 length equals 14 residues. With 6 bases clipped from V and 3 bases from J, the junction kept 7 bases outside the gene matches. The germline V gene encodes CDR1 LGHDT and CDR2 YNNKEL (reference sequence). CDR3-region Arm-PCR and iRepertoire HTBI primers produced the TCR beta libraries. TCRdb fed the multiplex PCR reads into MiXCR, producing one record per CDR3 protein. The data contain about 470,000 distinct CDR3 sequences, less than 25% of them seen just once; the ten biggest clones take up about 8.3%. The data stem from a study of regulatory T cells in long-lasting Graves disease. Study-level findings and limits: Graves' patients with persistent disease showed TCR diversity lower than patients newly diagnosed. With persistent disease, TRBV28, TRBJ1-2 and TRBJ2-5 were the favored segments. Possibly, too few samples lowered accuracy.

Described time point: persistent/refractory GD, antithyroid drugs over 5 years with positive TRAb. Generation of the TCR library employed RNA extracted from PBMCs. From each patient, around 8.7 milliliters of peripheral blood was drawn and collected into an EDTA anticoagulant tube. The sample here was peripheral blood mononuclear cells (PBMCs), taken when the disease was refractory, from a patient treated with antithyroid drugs. The receptor was derived from a female donor with Graves disease. V is TRBV3-1 and J is TRBJ1-1; 7 bases line up with TRBD1. CDR3 bases: TGTGCCAGCAGTCAGGGGGATACGTACACTGAAGCTTTCTTT. It translates to CASSQGDTYTEAFF.